The rows below give T cell receptor beta chains drawn from one sample of a study of blood T cell repertoires in COVID-19. Profiling relied on immunoSEQ multiplex PCR, and the TCRdb table lists in-frame clones only, not all of them. The repertoire holds 200,000 to 250,000 clones, 84% seen once, with 15% to 20% in the top ten. Sequenced material: peripheral blood. These receptors all come from a woman of 80 years or more with active or convalescent COVID-19. Both conserved end residues are trimmed from each CDR3. D genes are given only for firm matches.

v_gene: TRBV7-8
d_gene: -
j_gene: TRBJ1-1
CDR3aa: ASRYGQLNTEAF

v_gene: TRBV12-3/TRBV12-4
d_gene: TRBD2
j_gene: TRBJ2-7
CDR3aa: ASSLAAGAVN

v_gene: TRBV28
d_gene: TRBD1
j_gene: TRBJ2-2
CDR3aa: ASSPPAGGRSGELF

v_gene: TRBV29-1
d_gene: -
j_gene: TRBJ2-4
CDR3aa: SVVQDKNIQY

v_gene: TRBV9
d_gene: -
j_gene: TRBJ2-7
CDR3aa: ASSVGADVSYEQY

v_gene: TRBV27
d_gene: -
j_gene: TRBJ2-3
CDR3aa: ASSYEVGTHYTDTQY

v_gene: TRBV6-2/TRBV6-3
d_gene: TRBD1
j_gene: TRBJ2-7
CDR3aa: ASSYQDRVAGEQY

v_gene: TRBV5-1
d_gene: TRBD2
j_gene: TRBJ2-3
CDR3aa: ASSKSLAGETDTQY

v_gene: TRBV1
d_gene: -
j_gene: TRBJ2-5
CDR3aa: TSPHYLGRQETQY

v_gene: TRBV5-4
d_gene: -
j_gene: TRBJ2-3
CDR3aa: ASSLAPTSIVTQY

v_gene: TRBV19
d_gene: TRBD1
j_gene: TRBJ1-2
CDR3aa: ASSIDSSQGASLGYT

v_gene: TRBV7-2
d_gene: -
j_gene: TRBJ2-7
CDR3aa: ASSRDRNYEQY

v_gene: TRBV5-1
d_gene: TRBD1
j_gene: TRBJ2-1
CDR3aa: ASSLDRGDHNEQF

v_gene: TRBV4-1
d_gene: TRBD2
j_gene: TRBJ2-5
CDR3aa: ASSQGLAGEETQY

v_gene: TRBV19
d_gene: -
j_gene: TRBJ1-2
CDR3aa: ASSKISRAVREDYGYT

v_gene: TRBV7-9
d_gene: -
j_gene: TRBJ2-7
CDR3aa: ASSEVPGQGEQY

v_gene: TRBV18
d_gene: -
j_gene: TRBJ2-1
CDR3aa: ASSPAAGPYNEQF

v_gene: TRBV28
d_gene: TRBD1
j_gene: TRBJ2-7
CDR3aa: ASSTGASGSYEQY

v_gene: TRBV3-1/TRBV3-2
d_gene: TRBD1
j_gene: TRBJ1-2
CDR3aa: ASSQGQGAQGYT

v_gene: TRBV5-6
d_gene: TRBD1
j_gene: TRBJ2-7
CDR3aa: ASSLSDRGGYEQY

v_gene: TRBV5-1
d_gene: TRBD1
j_gene: TRBJ2-7
CDR3aa: ASSLDSNRGPHEQY

v_gene: TRBV27
d_gene: TRBD2
j_gene: TRBJ2-3
CDR3aa: ASSSSRLAGTDTQY

v_gene: TRBV19
d_gene: -
j_gene: TRBJ2-1
CDR3aa: ASSSQVYNEQF

v_gene: TRBV6-6
d_gene: TRBD1
j_gene: TRBJ1-6
CDR3aa: ASSYRDSFNSPLH

v_gene: TRBV7-8
d_gene: TRBD1
j_gene: TRBJ2-7
CDR3aa: ASSLAIRGRREQY

v_gene: TRBV18
d_gene: TRBD1
j_gene: TRBJ2-7
CDR3aa: ASSLDPGGKDEQY

v_gene: TRBV3-1/TRBV3-2
d_gene: -
j_gene: TRBJ2-1
CDR3aa: ASSQGCHEGPKQF

v_gene: TRBV5-1
d_gene: -
j_gene: TRBJ2-2
CDR3aa: ASSGTGLGGGELF

v_gene: TRBV28
d_gene: TRBD2
j_gene: TRBJ2-1
CDR3aa: ASSFTNLGLAGGLRYRIDEQF

v_gene: TRBV7-2
d_gene: TRBD1
j_gene: TRBJ1-2
CDR3aa: ASSLDRAYGYT

v_gene: TRBV20-1
d_gene: -
j_gene: TRBJ2-1
CDR3aa: SATGGEQF

v_gene: TRBV2
d_gene: -
j_gene: TRBJ2-2
CDR3aa: ASTTRVFGQGSTGELF

v_gene: TRBV5-1
d_gene: TRBD2
j_gene: TRBJ2-1
CDR3aa: ASSLGLAGGQNEQF

v_gene: TRBV2
d_gene: -
j_gene: TRBJ2-3
CDR3aa: ASSFPDTQY

v_gene: TRBV19
d_gene: TRBD1
j_gene: TRBJ1-4
CDR3aa: ASSLQAGTGDSKLF

v_gene: TRBV15
d_gene: TRBD2
j_gene: TRBJ2-3
CDR3aa: ATSREFRTSGTDTQY

v_gene: TRBV7-3
d_gene: TRBD1
j_gene: TRBJ2-1
CDR3aa: ASSLVRDSEQF

v_gene: TRBV14
d_gene: -
j_gene: TRBJ2-3
CDR3aa: ASSPGLTDTQY

v_gene: TRBV28
d_gene: -
j_gene: TRBJ2-2
CDR3aa: ASSLVGRPERELF

v_gene: TRBV19
d_gene: -
j_gene: TRBJ1-5
CDR3aa: ASSIEVGGFGQPQH

v_gene: TRBV27
d_gene: -
j_gene: TRBJ2-7
CDR3aa: ASSPSDSTGIYEQY

v_gene: TRBV5-1
d_gene: -
j_gene: TRBJ1-2
CDR3aa: ASSLDRDGYT

v_gene: TRBV7-2
d_gene: -
j_gene: TRBJ1-2
CDR3aa: ASRTETANYGYT

v_gene: TRBV11-3
d_gene: TRBD1
j_gene: TRBJ1-6
CDR3aa: ASSLEDRVVSYNSPLH

v_gene: TRBV19
d_gene: TRBD1
j_gene: TRBJ1-1
CDR3aa: ASSIVPAGGMNTEAF

v_gene: TRBV5-1
d_gene: -
j_gene: TRBJ1-3
CDR3aa: ASSLAPGGTGNTIY

v_gene: TRBV5-1
d_gene: -
j_gene: TRBJ1-2
CDR3aa: ASSLGSQSGYT

v_gene: TRBV10-3
d_gene: TRBD2
j_gene: TRBJ2-3
CDR3aa: AIRGSGRATDTQY

v_gene: TRBV30
d_gene: TRBD1
j_gene: TRBJ1-1
CDR3aa: AWRKTGGNTEAF

v_gene: TRBV5-1
d_gene: TRBD1
j_gene: TRBJ1-2
CDR3aa: ASSLAPGTGNYGYT

v_gene: TRBV19
d_gene: TRBD2
j_gene: TRBJ2-7
CDR3aa: ASTERGATRQY

v_gene: TRBV27
d_gene: -
j_gene: TRBJ2-7
CDR3aa: ASQGIWSSYEQY

v_gene: TRBV5-4
d_gene: -
j_gene: TRBJ2-2
CDR3aa: ASSWQGTATGELF

v_gene: TRBV4-3
d_gene: TRBD1
j_gene: TRBJ1-5
CDR3aa: ASSQGTGYQPQH

v_gene: TRBV28
d_gene: -
j_gene: TRBJ1-3
CDR3aa: ASSLKGSGNTIY

v_gene: TRBV7-9
d_gene: TRBD2
j_gene: TRBJ2-7
CDR3aa: ASSSAWGGREAYEQY

v_gene: TRBV9
d_gene: TRBD2
j_gene: TRBJ2-6
CDR3aa: ASSPSGRAGANVLT

v_gene: TRBV28
d_gene: -
j_gene: TRBJ1-6
CDR3aa: ASSFGGPDYNSPLH